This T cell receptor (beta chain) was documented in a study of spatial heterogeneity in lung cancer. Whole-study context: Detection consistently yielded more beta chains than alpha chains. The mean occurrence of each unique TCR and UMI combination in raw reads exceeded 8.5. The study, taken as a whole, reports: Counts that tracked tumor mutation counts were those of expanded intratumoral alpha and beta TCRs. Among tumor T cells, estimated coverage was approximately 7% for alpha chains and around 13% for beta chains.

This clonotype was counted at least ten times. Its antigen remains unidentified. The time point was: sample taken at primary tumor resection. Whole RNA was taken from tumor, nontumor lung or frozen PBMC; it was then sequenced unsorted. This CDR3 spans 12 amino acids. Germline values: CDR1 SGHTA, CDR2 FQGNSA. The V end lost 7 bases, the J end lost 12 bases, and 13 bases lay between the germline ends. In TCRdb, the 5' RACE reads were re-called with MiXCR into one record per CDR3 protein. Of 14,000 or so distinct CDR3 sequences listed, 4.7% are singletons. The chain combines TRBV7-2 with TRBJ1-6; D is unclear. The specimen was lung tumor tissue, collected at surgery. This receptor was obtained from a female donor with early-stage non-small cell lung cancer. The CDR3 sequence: CASTLSQEPLHF. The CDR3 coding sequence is TGTGCCAGCACCCTTTCCCAGGAACCCCTCCACTTT.